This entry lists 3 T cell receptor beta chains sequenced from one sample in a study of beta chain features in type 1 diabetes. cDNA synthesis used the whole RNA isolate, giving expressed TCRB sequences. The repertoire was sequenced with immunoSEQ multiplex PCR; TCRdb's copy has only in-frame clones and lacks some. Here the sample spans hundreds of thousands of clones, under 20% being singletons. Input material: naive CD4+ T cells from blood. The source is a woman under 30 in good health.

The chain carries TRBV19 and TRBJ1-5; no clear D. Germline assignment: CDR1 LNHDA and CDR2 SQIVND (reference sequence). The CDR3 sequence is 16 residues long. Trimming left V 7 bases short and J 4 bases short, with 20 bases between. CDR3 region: CASINLGGGRNQPQHF. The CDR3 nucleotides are TGTGCCAGTATTAACCTCGGTGGAGGGCGGAATCAGCCCCAGCATTTT.

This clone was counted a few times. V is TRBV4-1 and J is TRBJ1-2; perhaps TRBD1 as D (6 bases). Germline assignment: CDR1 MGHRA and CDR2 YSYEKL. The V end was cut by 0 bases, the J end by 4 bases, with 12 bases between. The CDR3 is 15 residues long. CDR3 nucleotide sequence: TGCGCCAGCAGCCAAGATTCGGGGGGCATCTATGGCTACACCTTC. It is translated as CASSQDSGGIYGYTF.

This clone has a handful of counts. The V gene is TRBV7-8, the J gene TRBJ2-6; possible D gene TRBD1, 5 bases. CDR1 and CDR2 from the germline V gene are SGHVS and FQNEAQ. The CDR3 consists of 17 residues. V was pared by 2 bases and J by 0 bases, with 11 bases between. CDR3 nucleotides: TGTGCCAGCAGCTTAAGGCAGGGAAGCTCTGGGGCCAACGTCCTGACTTTC. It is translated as CASSLRQGSSGANVLTF.